Presented here are 10 T cell receptor beta chains from one specimen sequenced in a study of blood T cell repertoires in COVID-19. Sequencing used immunoSEQ multiplex PCR; TCRdb keeps in-frame clones, though not all of them. The sample consists of a few hundred thousand clones, around 80% of them appearing once. Sample: peripheral blood. The source of these receptors is a woman aged 50 to 65 with acute or convalescent COVID-19.

The V and J genes are TRBV7-2 and TRBJ2-1, with D tentatively TRBD2 (5 bases). The V gene lost 5 bases and the J gene lost 4 bases, with 9 bases spanning the gap. From germline, CDR1 is SGHTA and CDR2 FQGNSA. The CDR3 consists of 13 residues. The CDR3 is CASSAGLYNEQFF. DNA for the CDR3: TGTGCCAGCAGCGCCGGACTTTACAATGAGCAGTTCTTC.

This clone was counted a few times. V is TRBV5-1 and J is TRBJ1-4, with 9 bases fitting TRBD1. Germline CDR1 and CDR2: SGHRS and YFSETQ. The CDR3 contains 14 residues. V lost 5 bases, J lost 6 bases, and 5 bases stayed unmatched. This chain's CDR3 is CASRTGGQDEKLFF. The DNA of the CDR3 is TGCGCCAGCAGAACAGGGGGCCAGGATGAAAAACTGTTTTTT.

This clone was counted a single time. The chain links TRBV5-1 to TRBJ1-6; a possible D gene is TRBD1 (5 bases). This CDR3 is built from 17 residues. Trimming left V 4 bases short and J 8 bases short, with 22 bases between. Germline V gene sequence: CDR1 SGHRS, CDR2 YFSETQ. CDR3 region: CASSGGDRAQSYSPLHF. For the CDR3, the DNA is TGCGCCAGCAGCGGCGGGGACCGAGCCCAATCTTATTCACCCCTCCACTTT.

This sequence joins TRBV7-2 and TRBJ2-5, with 10 bases fitting TRBD2. The CDR3 extends over 14 amino acids. Germline assignment: CDR1 SGHTA and CDR2 FQGNSA. The junction had 5 bases not matched to a gene; V was cut back by 5 bases and J by 5 bases. CDR3 loop: CASSPRLAGETQYF. The CDR3 coding sequence is TGTGCCAGCAGCCCAAGACTAGCGGGCGAGACCCAGTACTTC.

This chain links TRBV10-1 with TRBJ1-5; unclear D gene. The CDR3 runs to 12 residues. V dropped 6 bases and J dropped 4 bases, with 7 bases sitting between them. CDR1 and CDR2 (germline): WNHNN, SYGVQD (reference sequence). CDR3 sequence: CASSRGNQPQHF. Written as DNA, the CDR3 is TGCGCCAGCAGCCGGGGAAATCAGCCCCAGCATTTT.

This clone occurred a few times. The V gene is TRBV3-1 (or the pseudogene TRBV3-2), the J gene TRBJ1-6; 7 nucleotides match TRBD1. With 4 bases clipped from V and 15 bases from J, the junction kept 9 bases outside the gene matches. The CDR3 is 13 residues long. CDR1 is LGHDT and CDR2 is YNNKEL in the germline V gene (reference sequence). DNA of the CDR3: TGTGCCAGCAGCCCCCGGGGACAGCGACGCCTCCACTTT. Protein product: CASSPRGQRRLHF.

The chain recombines TRBV2 with TRBJ2-3; D gene uncertain. Germline V lookup: CDR1 SNHLY, CDR2 FYNNEI. Trimming cost V 6 bases and J 4 bases, with 8 bases left between them. The CDR3 has 12 residues. CDR3 nucleotides: TGTGCCAGCAGGCTATCTTCAGATACGCAGTATTTT. Protein: CASRLSSDTQYF.

The chain employs TRBV27 and TRBJ2-1; TRBD1 might be the D (6 bases). Per the germline V gene, CDR1 is MNHEY and CDR2 is SMNVEV (reference sequence). The V end was cut by 7 bases, the J end by 5 bases, with 18 bases between. The CDR3 runs 15 residues. CDR3 nucleotides: TGTGCCAGCATCACCGGGACACCCGGGGACAATGAGCAGTTCTTC. This codes for CASITGTPGDNEQFF.

The rearrangement uses TRBV6-5 and TRBJ2-5, with 11 bases fitting TRBD1. Germline CDR1 is MNHEY and CDR2 is SVGAGI. This CDR3 contains 15 residues. Unmatched junction bases numbered 2, after V lost 2 bases and J lost 3 bases. The CDR3 loop is CASSYQGQGEETQYF. CDR3 bases: TGTGCCAGCAGTTACCAGGGACAGGGGGAAGAGACCCAGTACTTC.

The chain carries TRBV5-4 and TRBJ1-1; possibly TRBD1 for D (5 bases). The length of the CDR3 is 14 residues. The germline V and J ends were trimmed by 3 bases and 2 bases, with 11 bases remaining between them. CDR1 SGHNT and CDR2 YYREEE come from the germline V gene (reference sequence). The chain's CDR3 is CASSSGQGNTEAFF. CDR3 DNA sequence: TGTGCCAGCAGCTCCGGCCAGGGAAACACTGAAGCTTTCTTT.